This record concerns one T cell receptor beta chain sequence. The antigen remains unidentified. From germline, CDR1 is MNHNY and CDR2 SVGAGI (reference sequence). Between the trimmed V and J ends, which lost 4 bases and 5 bases, there was a span of 8 bases. CDR3 length: 12 residues. These data originate in a study of T cell responses to AZD1222 COVID-19 vaccine. About the research overall: Second-dose schedules of about 4 or about 12 weeks were combined. Study-level findings and limits: Rises in breadth and depth of Spike-specific TCRs came after two AZD1222 doses. All repertoire sampling was performed exclusively after the peak T cell response. Most donors were white British, females outnumbered males, and clonal diversity was possibly underestimated.

Sequenced by immunoSEQ multiplex PCR; TCRdb stores in-frame clones only, minus some. The top ten clones hold roughly 3.9% of a sample with about 130,000 clones, approximately 88% of them seen once. This chain connects TRBV6-6 to TRBJ1-1; D gene uncertain. This clonotype was sampled from an adult in good health. The sequences come from peripheral blood, collected on day 0 of AZD1222 vaccination. DNA for the CDR3: TGTGCCAGCAGTTTCGGCGGGACTGAAGCTTTCTTT. Protein product: CASSFGGTEAFF.